This T cell receptor (beta chain) derives from a study of blood T cell repertoires in COVID-19. In the study overall: Acute and convalescent COVID-19 specimens originated in the United States, Italy and Spain. In each case, the material was cDNA or gDNA derived from T cells, B-cell-depleted T cells, or PBMCs.

In the authors' workflow: Amplification with reference gene primers provided the estimates of nucleated cell counts. The protocol was immunoSEQ multiplex PCR, while the TCRdb copy is restricted to in-frame clones and leaves out a portion. From that table come the V and J calls and clone size; the DNA was used to work out D and trimming. This table holds some 290,000 clones, approximately 90% found once. The CDR3 runs 14 residues. The junction had 3 bases not matched to a gene; V was cut back by 3 bases and J by 2 bases. Germline V CDR1 and CDR2: KGHSH, LQKENI. The TCR was taken from a man between 18 and 29 years old with active or convalescent COVID-19. Sequenced input: peripheral blood. The chain uses TRBV18 and TRBJ2-5; 7 nucleotides match TRBD2. CDR3 nucleotides: TGTGCCAGCTCACCGTTCGGGGGGCAAGAGACCCAGTACTTC. This sequence encodes CASSPFGGQETQYF.